This T cell receptor (beta chain) was profiled in a study of T-cell reconstitution after alpha-beta-depleted transplantation in children. The CDR3 has 12 amino acids. Trimming took 2 bases from V and 6 from J, leaving 5 bases between them. The germline V gene encodes CDR1 MNHEY and CDR2 SVGEGT. A library of TCRbeta sequences, prepared with unique molecular identifiers, was generated. Using its own MiXCR run on the PCR reads, TCRdb lists one record per CDR3 protein. The sample records approximately 640,000 distinct CDR3 sequences, roughly 15% being singletons. The receptor's source is a human donor who donated a stem cell graft to a child with acute myeloid leukemia. The specimen was PBMCs from the stem cell graft donor, collected from the stem cell graft. The chain couples TRBV6-2 or TRBV6-3 to TRBJ2-1; D unresolved. In nucleotides, the CDR3 is TGTGCCAGCAGTTACGAAGTCAATGAGCAGTTCTTC. This sequence encodes CASSYEVNEQFF.